A single sample is the source of the 28 T cell receptor beta chains below, sequenced in a study of control samples from healthy donors and cancer patients. Generated by immunoSEQ multiplex PCR, the TCRdb table keeps only in-frame clones and is missing some. The sample carries about 100,000 clones, approximately 93% recorded once. The sample comprised blood. These receptors were collected from a man younger than 35 in good health.

The V and J genes are TRBV6-5 and TRBJ2-1, with no clear D. In germline, CDR1 is MNHEY, CDR2 SVGAGI. This CDR3 region has 11 residues. With 5 bases removed from V and 7 bases from J, the gap between germline ends came to 6 bases. Here the CDR3 reads CASSHRNEQFF. The CDR3 region has the DNA TGTGCCAGCAGTCACCGAAATGAGCAGTTCTTC.

The chain joins TRBV19 to TRBJ2-3; D is undetermined. Germline V gene sequence: CDR1 LNHDA, CDR2 SQIVND (reference sequence). The CDR3 is 10 amino acids. The CDR3 region has the DNA TGTGTGCGTCTTAAGGATACGCAGTATTTT. Protein sequence: CVRLKDTQYF.

The gene calls are TRBV4-1 and TRBJ1-3; no firm D call. V was trimmed by 1 base and J by 1 base, leaving 11 bases between them. The CDR3 consists of 16 residues. Germline CDR1 MGHRA, CDR2 YSYEKL. The CDR3 sequence: CASSQVPGLSGNTIYF. The CDR3 DNA reads as TGCGCCAGCAGCCAAGTGCCAGGTTTATCTGGAAACACCATATATTTT.

On this clone itself: The sample carries other DNA sequences with the same CDR3. This sequence joins TRBV9 and TRBJ1-6; D is possibly TRBD1 (5 bases). Between the trimmed V and J ends, which lost 0 bases and 7 bases, there was a span of 11 bases. CDR1 and CDR2 from the germline V gene are SGDLS and YYNGEE. This CDR3 has 15 residues. The CDR3 here is CASSVGEGRNSPLHF. The DNA of the CDR3 is TGTGCCAGCAGCGTAGGGGAGGGGAGGAATTCACCCCTCCACTTT.

The J gene is TRBJ2-5, the V gene TRBV20-1, with TRBD1 matching over 9 bases. Germline V CDR1 and CDR2: DFQATT, SNEGSKA (reference sequence). With 3 bases clipped from V and 6 bases from J, the junction kept 11 bases outside the gene matches. This CDR3 is 15 amino acids long. This chain's CDR3 is CSASRGTGIDQTQYF. CDR3 nucleotides: TGCAGTGCTAGTAGGGGGACAGGGATCGATCAGACCCAGTACTTC.

V and J are TRBV18 and TRBJ2-1; perhaps TRBD2 as D (7 bases). Trimming removed 2 bases from V and 7 bases from J, with 15 bases in between. Germline assignment: CDR1 KGHSH and CDR2 LQKENI. CDR3 length: 15 amino acids. The CDR3 region is CASSPAAGGRNEQFF. The CDR3 DNA reads TGTGCCAGCTCACCAGCAGCCGGGGGGCGGAATGAGCAGTTCTTC.

This clone was seen only a few times. This chain connects TRBV6-5 to TRBJ1-2; D is uncertain. The CDR3 consists of 13 residues. With 7 bases removed from V and 6 bases from J, the gap between germline ends came to 15 bases. The germline gives CDR1 MNHEY, CDR2 SVGAGI. This CDR3 is CASTDGEHNGYTF. CDR3 sequence (DNA): TGTGCCAGCACCGACGGCGAACATAATGGCTACACCTTC.

This clone was found a few times. CDR3 nucleotide sequence: TGCAGCGTTAGGATGGGGGCTGGCTACACCTTC. It translates to CSVRMGAGYTF. The chain joins TRBV29-1 to TRBJ1-2; a weak D match, TRBD1 (6 bases). The germline V gene has CDR1 SQVTM and CDR2 ANQGSEA. Trimming shortened V by 5 bases and J by 7 bases, and 11 bases separated the two germline ends. CDR3 length: 11 amino acids.

This clone has a single count. In this CDR3 the conserved last residue, phenylalanine or tryptophan, is missing, so a read error is likely. The DNA is left out, because the CDR3 cannot be placed on it with certainty; the CDR3 is given as TCRdb lists it. V is TRBV2 and J is TRBJ1-1. In germline, CDR1 is SNHLY, CDR2 FYNNEI. The CDR3 numbers 9 amino acids, ends counted. Here the CDR3 reads CARGEGSSR.

The rearrangement joins TRBV5-4 to TRBJ2-1; D is undetermined. The CDR3 loop spans 17 amino acids. Germline V lookup: CDR1 SGHNT, CDR2 YYREEE (reference sequence). Between the trimmed V and J ends, which lost 0 bases and 4 bases, there was a span of 17 bases. The CDR3 here is CASSLDLGRRGYNEQFF. DNA for the CDR3: TGTGCCAGCAGCTTGGATCTGGGAAGGAGAGGATACAATGAGCAGTTCTTC.

The CDR3 spells CATSRGHEAFF. The CDR3, as DNA: TGTGCCACCAGCAGGGGCCACGAAGCTTTCTTT. The chain links TRBV15 to TRBJ1-1; D remains ambiguous. The ends were cut back, 3 bases at V and 8 bases at J, with 7 bases in the middle. The CDR3 has 11 amino acids. CDR1 LNHNV and CDR2 YYDKDF come from the germline V gene (reference sequence).

The chain has TRBV27 and TRBJ1-5; D gene unclear. Deletions cut 7 bases from V and 4 bases from J, with 11 bases between. CDR1 is MNHEY, CDR2 SMNVEV, per germline (reference sequence). The CDR3 spans 13 residues. CDR3 sequence: CASTMSVNQPQHF. The CDR3 DNA follows: TGTGCCAGCACCATGTCGGTAAATCAGCCCCAGCATTTT.

This chain uses TRBV5-4 with TRBJ2-7, with 7 nucleotides matching TRBD2. The CDR3 covers 15 residues. The V and J ends lost 2 bases and 2 bases, in that order; junction bases with no gene match: 7. CDR1 and CDR2 from the germline V gene are SGHNT and YYREEE (reference sequence). The chain's CDR3 is CASSFRGGSPYEQYF. In DNA form, the CDR3 reads TGTGCCAGCAGCTTTCGGGGAGGGAGCCCCTACGAGCAGTACTTC.

This chain uses TRBV10-2 with TRBJ1-4; D is undetermined. CDR3 length: 15 residues. V lost 6 bases, J lost 8 bases, and 19 bases lay in between. Germline V gives CDR1 WSHSY, CDR2 SAAADI. The DNA for the CDR3 is TGCGCCAGCAGGGGTGTTGTGAGCGCCTCGGAAAAACTGTTTTTT. It encodes CASRGVVSASEKLFF.

The chain is built from TRBV11-2 and TRBJ2-1, with a tentative D call TRBD1 (6 bases). The CDR3 spans 14 residues. Germline-derived CDR1 and CDR2 are SGHAT and FQNNGV. V was trimmed by 5 bases and J by 4 bases, leaving 12 bases between them. This chain's CDR3 is CASSATGLYNEQFF. The DNA of the CDR3 is TGTGCCAGCAGCGCGACAGGCCTTTACAATGAGCAGTTCTTC. The whole variable domain, filled in from reference TRBV11-2 and TRBJ2-1, reads EAGVAQSPRYKIIEKRQSVAFWCNPISGHATLYWYQQILGQGPKLLIQFQNNGVVDDSQLPKDRFSAERLKGVDSTLKIQPAKLEDSAVYLCASSATGLYNEQFFGPGTRLTVL.

The CDR3 DNA is TGTGCCAGCAGCAAAGAACAGCTTAGTCGGCGGGAGGCTATGTACGAGCAGTACTTC. Translating gives CASSKEQLSRREAMYEQYF. V gene TRBV21-1 combines with J gene TRBJ2-7; the D call in the table, TRBD2, was not verified against the DNA. TRBV21-1 is a documented pseudogene. This CDR3 is built from 19 residues.

CDR3 nucleotides: TGCGCCAGCAGCCAACCTTCTGGGGAGACCCAGTACTTC. It translates to CASSQPSGETQYF. The V gene is TRBV4-1, the J gene TRBJ2-5; D uncertain. The CDR3 has 13 amino acids. V was shortened by 2 bases and J by 5 bases, with 9 bases between the two germline ends. The germline V gene encodes CDR1 MGHRA and CDR2 YSYEKL.

The rearrangement links TRBV9 to TRBJ2-1; 9 nucleotides agree with TRBD1. There are 19 residues in the CDR3. CDR1 is SGDLS, CDR2 YYNGEE, per germline. The junction had 20 bases not matched to a gene; V was cut back by 5 bases and J by 5 bases. CDR3 residues: CASSPAPRTDRGWNNEQFF. The CDR3 region has the DNA TGTGCCAGCAGTCCCGCCCCCCGGACGGACAGGGGCTGGAACAATGAGCAGTTCTTC.

The gene calls are TRBV9 and TRBJ2-1; D is perhaps TRBD2 (6 bases). In germline, CDR1 is SGDLS, CDR2 YYNGEE. Trimming removed 2 bases from V and 9 bases from J, with 18 bases in between. This CDR3 comprises 15 residues. CDR3 loop: CASSVRPPGGSEQFF. In DNA, the CDR3 is TGTGCCAGCAGCGTCCGGCCCCCCGGGGGTTCTGAGCAGTTCTTC. Full variable domain (outside the CDR3, taken from reference TRBV9 and TRBJ2-1): DSGVTQTPKHLITATGQRVTLRCSPRSGDLSVYWYQQSLDQGLQFLIQYYNGEERAKGNILERFSAQQFPDLHSELNLSSLELGDSALYFCASSVRPPGGSEQFFGPGTRLTVL.

This rearrangement joins TRBV7-6 to TRBJ1-2; D is perhaps TRBD1 (5 bases). Germline CDR1 reads SGHVS; CDR2 reads FNYEAQ. The CDR3 spans 14 residues. The V and J ends lost 6 bases and 4 bases respectively, with 15 bases between them. CDR3 coding DNA: TGTGCCAGCAGGGGCCGGGACCCTTCCTATGGCTACACCTTC. Encoded protein: CASRGRDPSYGYTF.

The V call is TRBV7-2, the J call TRBJ1-3; TRBD1 is a possible D gene (6 bases). The germline V gene has CDR1 SGHTA and CDR2 FQGNSA. Trimming stripped 1 base from V and 0 bases from J, with 16 bases between. The CDR3 is 18 residues long. The CDR3, as DNA: TGTGCCAGCAGCTTAGTAACGGGACAACTTAGCTCTGGAAACACCATATATTTT. Translation gives CASSLVTGQLSSGNTIYF.

V usage is TRBV7-2 and J usage is TRBJ2-7; TRBD1 is a possible D gene (6 bases). The V and J ends lost 6 bases and 3 bases respectively, with 18 bases between them. Germline V gene data show CDR1 as SGHTA and CDR2 as FQGNSA. The length of the CDR3 is 15 residues. The CDR3: CASRPQGWVDYEQYF. The DNA of the CDR3 is TGTGCCAGCAGGCCCCAGGGGTGGGTTGACTACGAGCAGTACTTC.

The CDR3 nucleotides read TGTGCCAGCCGCGAGGGGACTGAAGCTTTCTTT. It is translated as CASREGTEAFF. This chain joins TRBV7-9 and TRBJ1-1, with D tentatively TRBD1 (5 bases). This CDR3 is 11 amino acids long. Germline CDR1 and CDR2: SEHNR and FQNEAQ (reference sequence). Trimming shortened V by 8 bases and J by 5 bases, and 9 bases separated the two germline ends.

This chain connects TRBV28 to TRBJ1-1, with a tentative D call TRBD1 (5 bases). This CDR3 spans 14 amino acids. Germline assignment: CDR1 MDHEN and CDR2 SYDVKM. Trimming took 7 bases from V and 5 from J, leaving 17 bases between them. The CDR3 reads CASKLIAGITEAFF. Written as DNA, the CDR3 is TGTGCCAGCAAGTTAATCGCAGGGATTACTGAAGCTTTCTTT.

This chain joins TRBV19 and TRBJ2-1; TRBD2 matches at 7 bases. The germline V gene has CDR1 LNHDA and CDR2 SQIVND (reference sequence). V gave up 3 bases and J gave up 6 bases; unmatched junction bases: 8. The CDR3 is made up of 15 amino acids. The CDR3 DNA sequence: TGTGCCAGTAGTATGGCGGGACTACCCGGCAATGAGCAGTTCTTC. Protein sequence: CASSMAGLPGNEQFF.

This chain links TRBV27 with TRBJ1-2; no reliable D call. CDR1 is MNHEY and CDR2 is SMNVEV in the germline V gene (reference sequence). The CDR3 loop spans 18 amino acids. V lost 1 base, J lost 6 bases, and 24 bases lay in between. CDR3 sequence reads: CASSLYQVVTSALDGYTF. CDR3 in DNA: TGTGCCAGCAGTTTATATCAGGTTGTCACCTCAGCCTTGGATGGCTACACCTTC.

This chain joins TRBV19 and TRBJ2-3; D gene ambiguous. The germline CDR1 and CDR2 sequences are LNHDA and SQIVND (reference sequence). With 1 base removed from V and 6 bases from J, the gap between germline ends came to 20 bases. The CDR3 covers 17 residues. CDR3 bases: TGTGCCAGTAGTATAGCTTTTCCAGGAACACCCGGGGATACGCAGTATTTT. Protein product: CASSIAFPGTPGDTQYF. Full variable domain (outside the CDR3, taken from reference TRBV19 and TRBJ2-3): DGGITQSPKYLFRKEGQNVTLSCEQNLNHDAMYWYRQDPGQGLRLIYYSQIVNDFQKGDIAEGYSVSREKKESFPLTVTSAQKNPTAFYLCASSIAFPGTPGDTQYFGPGTRLTVL.

This clone was counted only a few times. The chain recombines TRBV18 with TRBJ2-5; 8 nucleotides line up with TRBD1. The junction had 12 bases not matched to a gene; V was cut back by 2 bases and J by 4 bases. The CDR3 contains 17 residues. The germline V gene encodes CDR1 KGHSH and CDR2 LQKENI. Written as DNA, the CDR3 is TGTGCCAGCTCACCATCCGGACAGGGAGTGGCTGGAGAGACCCAGTACTTC. This codes for CASSPSGQGVAGETQYF.